This T cell receptor beta chain was recorded in a study of CD8+ T cells in alopecia areata. Study details: Tofacitinib therapy lasting 6 to 18 months was followed by 6 months off drug. Study-wide points: Elevated clonality characterized lesional scalp relative to normal scalp, particularly in alopecia totalis/universalis. In scalp and blood during tofacitinib, many expanded lesional clones persisted. Significant decreases in scalp clonality and expanded CD8+ clones followed tofacitinib treatment.

On this clone: The antigen is undetermined.

Sequencing used cDNA as its template, made by extracting RNA and reverse transcribing it. Assay: immunoSEQ multiplex PCR; the TCRdb copy retains only in-frame clones and omits some. The sample records under 150,000 clones, 50% to 55% being singletons. Unmatched junction bases numbered 7, after V lost 2 bases and J lost 3 bases. Germline V lookup: CDR1 SGHDT, CDR2 YYEEEE. CDR3 length equals 18 residues. Regarding treatment: oral pan-JAK inhibitor, 5-10 mg twice daily. The chain recombines TRBV5-6 with TRBJ2-6, with 11 bases aligning to TRBD1. The input for sequencing was CD4+ T cells sorted from blood, taken at week 4, from a patient treated with tofacitinib. This sequence originates from a human donor with alopecia areata. The CDR3 coding sequence is TGTGCCAGCAGCTTTTATGGACAGGGGGCGATTGGGGCCAACGTCCTGACTTTC. This encodes CASSFYGQGAIGANVLTF.